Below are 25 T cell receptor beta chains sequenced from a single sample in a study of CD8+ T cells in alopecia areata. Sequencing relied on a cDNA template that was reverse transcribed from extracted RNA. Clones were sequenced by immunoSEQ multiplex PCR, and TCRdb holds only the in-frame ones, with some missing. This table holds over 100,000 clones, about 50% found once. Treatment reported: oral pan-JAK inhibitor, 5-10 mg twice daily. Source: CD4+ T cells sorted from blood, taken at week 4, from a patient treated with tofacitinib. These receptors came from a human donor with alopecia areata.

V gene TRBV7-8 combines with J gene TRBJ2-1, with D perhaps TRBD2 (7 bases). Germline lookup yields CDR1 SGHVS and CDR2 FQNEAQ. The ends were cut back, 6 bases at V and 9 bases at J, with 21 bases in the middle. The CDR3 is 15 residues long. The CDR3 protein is CASRSRGGLLSEQFF. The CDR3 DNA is TGTGCCAGCAGAAGTAGGGGGGGGCTACTGAGTGAGCAGTTCTTC.

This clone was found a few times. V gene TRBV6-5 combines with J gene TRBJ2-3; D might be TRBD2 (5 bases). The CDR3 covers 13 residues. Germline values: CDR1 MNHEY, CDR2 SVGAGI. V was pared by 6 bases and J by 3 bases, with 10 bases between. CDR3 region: CASRVANTDTQYF. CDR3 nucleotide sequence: TGTGCCAGCAGAGTAGCGAATACAGATACGCAGTATTTT.

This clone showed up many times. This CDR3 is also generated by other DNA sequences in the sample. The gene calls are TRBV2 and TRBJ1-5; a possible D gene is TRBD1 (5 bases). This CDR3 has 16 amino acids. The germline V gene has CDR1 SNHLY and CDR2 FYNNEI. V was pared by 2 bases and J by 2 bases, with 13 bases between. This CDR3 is CASSEQGRVGNQPQHF. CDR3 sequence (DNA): TGTGCCAGCAGTGAACAGGGCAGAGTGGGCAATCAGCCCCAGCATTTT.

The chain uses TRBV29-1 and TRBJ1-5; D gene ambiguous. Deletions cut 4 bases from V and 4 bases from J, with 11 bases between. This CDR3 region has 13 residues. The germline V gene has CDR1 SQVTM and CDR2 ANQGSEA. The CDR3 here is CSVALTFNQPQHF. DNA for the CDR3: TGCAGCGTTGCTCTAACGTTTAATCAGCCCCAGCATTTT.

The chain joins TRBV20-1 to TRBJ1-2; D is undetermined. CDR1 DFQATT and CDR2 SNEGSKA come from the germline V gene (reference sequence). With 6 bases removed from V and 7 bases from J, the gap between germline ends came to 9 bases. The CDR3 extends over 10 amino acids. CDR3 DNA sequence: TGCAGTGCGGGAGTTCGTGGCTACACCTTC. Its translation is CSAGVRGYTF.

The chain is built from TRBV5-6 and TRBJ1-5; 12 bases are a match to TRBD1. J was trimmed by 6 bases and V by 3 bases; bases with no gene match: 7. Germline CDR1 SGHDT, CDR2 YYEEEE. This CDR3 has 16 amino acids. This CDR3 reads CASSSPGQGAGQPQHF. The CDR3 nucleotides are TGTGCCAGCAGCTCGCCGGGACAGGGGGCGGGTCAGCCCCAGCATTTT.

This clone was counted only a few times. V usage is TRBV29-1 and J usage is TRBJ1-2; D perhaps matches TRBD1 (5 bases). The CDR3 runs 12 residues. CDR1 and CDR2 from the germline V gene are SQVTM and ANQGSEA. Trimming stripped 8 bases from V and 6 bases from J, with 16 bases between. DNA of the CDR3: TGCAGCACAAGACAGCTCTGGGATGGCTACACCTTC. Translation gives CSTRQLWDGYTF.

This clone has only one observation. The CDR3 DNA sequence: TGTGCCTGGTCACAGGGTGACTATGGCTACACCTTC. The encoded protein is CAWSQGDYGYTF. The J gene is TRBJ1-2, the V gene TRBV30; D may be TRBD1 (6 bases). CDR3 size: 12 residues. V was shortened by 5 bases and J by 3 bases, with 10 bases between the two germline ends. The germline V gene has CDR1 GTSNPN and CDR2 SVGIG (reference sequence). The full variable domain, in which reference TRBV30 and TRBJ1-2 provide the parts outside the CDR3, is SQTIHQWPATLVQPVGSPLSLECTVEGTSNPNLYWYRQAAGRGLQLLFYSVGIGQISSEVPQNLSASRPQDRQFILSSKKLLLSDSGFYLCAWSQGDYGYTFGSGTRLTVV.

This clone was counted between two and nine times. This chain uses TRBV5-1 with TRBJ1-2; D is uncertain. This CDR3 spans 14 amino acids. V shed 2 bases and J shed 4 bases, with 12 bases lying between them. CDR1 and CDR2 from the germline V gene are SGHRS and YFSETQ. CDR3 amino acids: CASSLQVTSYGYTF. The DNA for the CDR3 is TGCGCCAGCAGCTTACAAGTAACTTCCTATGGCTACACCTTC.

For the CDR3, the DNA is TGTGCCACCAGCAGAGAGGTCAGCTCCTACGAGCAGTACTTC. It yields the protein CATSREVSSYEQYF. This chain links TRBV15 with TRBJ2-7, with no clear D. CDR1 is LNHNV, CDR2 YYDKDF, per germline (reference sequence). The ends were cut back, 0 bases at V and 0 bases at J, with 6 bases in the middle. This CDR3 comprises 14 residues. The entire variable domain, with the rest obtained from reference TRBV15 and TRBJ2-7, is as follows: DAMVIQNPRYQVTQFGKPVTLSCSQTLNHNVMYWYQQKSSQAPKLLFHYYDKDFNNEADTPDNFQSRRPNTSFCFLDIRSPGLGDTAMYLCATSREVSSYEQYFGPGTRLTVT.

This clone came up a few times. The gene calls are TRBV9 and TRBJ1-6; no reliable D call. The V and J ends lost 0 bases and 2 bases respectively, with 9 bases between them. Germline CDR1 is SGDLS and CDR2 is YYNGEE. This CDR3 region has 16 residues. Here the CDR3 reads CASSVGGLAYNSPLHF. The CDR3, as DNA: TGTGCCAGCAGCGTAGGTGGGCTCGCCTATAATTCACCCCTCCACTTT.

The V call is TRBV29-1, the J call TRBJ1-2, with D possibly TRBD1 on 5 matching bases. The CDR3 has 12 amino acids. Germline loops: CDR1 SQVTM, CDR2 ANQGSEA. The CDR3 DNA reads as TGCACAATCGACAGTGGGGTCTATGGCTACACCTTC. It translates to CTIDSGVYGYTF. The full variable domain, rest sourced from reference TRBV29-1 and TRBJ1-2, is SAVISQKPSRDICQRGTSLTIQCQVDSQVTMMFWYRQQPGQSLTLIATANQGSEATYESGFVIDKFPISRPNLTFSTLTVSNMSPEDSSIYLCTIDSGVYGYTFGSGTRLTVV.

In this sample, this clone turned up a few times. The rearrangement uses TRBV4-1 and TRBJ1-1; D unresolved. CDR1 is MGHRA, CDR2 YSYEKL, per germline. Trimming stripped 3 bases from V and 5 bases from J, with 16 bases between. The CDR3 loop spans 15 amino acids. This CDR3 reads CASSHFLKGATEAFF. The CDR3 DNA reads TGCGCCAGCAGCCACTTCCTTAAGGGCGCTACTGAAGCTTTCTTT.

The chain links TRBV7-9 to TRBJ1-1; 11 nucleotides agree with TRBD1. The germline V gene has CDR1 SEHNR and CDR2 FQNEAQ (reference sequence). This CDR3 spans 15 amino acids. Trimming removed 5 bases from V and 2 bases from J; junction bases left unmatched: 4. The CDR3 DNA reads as TGTGCCAGCAGCGCCGGACAGGGGGCAAACACTGAAGCTTTCTTT. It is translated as CASSAGQGANTEAFF.

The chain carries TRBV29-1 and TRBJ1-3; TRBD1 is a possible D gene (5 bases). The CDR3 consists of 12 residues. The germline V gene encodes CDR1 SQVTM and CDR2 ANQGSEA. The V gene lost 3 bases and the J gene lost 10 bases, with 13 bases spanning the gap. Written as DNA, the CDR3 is TGCAGCGTTGACGGGGGGGAGAGAACCATATATTTT. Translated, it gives CSVDGGERTIYF.

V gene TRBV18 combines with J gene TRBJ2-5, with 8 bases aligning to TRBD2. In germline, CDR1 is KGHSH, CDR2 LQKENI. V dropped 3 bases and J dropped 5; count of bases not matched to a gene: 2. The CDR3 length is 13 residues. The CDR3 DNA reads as TGTGCCAGCTCACCTGGACTAGCTGAGACCCAGTACTTC. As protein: CASSPGLAETQYF.

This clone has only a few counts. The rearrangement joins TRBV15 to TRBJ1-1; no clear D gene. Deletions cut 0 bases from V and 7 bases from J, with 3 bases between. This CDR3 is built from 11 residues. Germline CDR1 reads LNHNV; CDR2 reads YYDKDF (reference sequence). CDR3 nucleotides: TGTGCCACCAGCAGAGACCTTGAAGCTTTCTTT. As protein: CATSRDLEAFF.

The CDR3 bases are TGTGCCAGCTCACGCATGAACACTGAAGCTTTCTTT. It codes for CASSRMNTEAFF. V and J are TRBV18 and TRBJ1-1; D gene uncertain. CDR1 is KGHSH and CDR2 is LQKENI in the germline V gene. V was cut by 4 bases and J by 0 bases, with 3 bases left in between. This CDR3 spans 12 amino acids.

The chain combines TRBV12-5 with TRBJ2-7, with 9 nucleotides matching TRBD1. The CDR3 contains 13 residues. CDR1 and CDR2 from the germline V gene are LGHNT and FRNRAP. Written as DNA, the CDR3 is TGTGCCACGGGCGGGACAGGGTCGAACGAGCAGTACTTC. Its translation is CATGGTGSNEQYF.

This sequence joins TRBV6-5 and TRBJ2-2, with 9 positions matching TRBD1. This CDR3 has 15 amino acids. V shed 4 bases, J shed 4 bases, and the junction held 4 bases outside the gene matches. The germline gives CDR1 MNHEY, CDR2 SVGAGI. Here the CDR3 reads CASSSGDRVTGELFF. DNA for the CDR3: TGTGCCAGCAGTTCGGGGGACAGGGTCACCGGGGAGCTGTTTTTT.

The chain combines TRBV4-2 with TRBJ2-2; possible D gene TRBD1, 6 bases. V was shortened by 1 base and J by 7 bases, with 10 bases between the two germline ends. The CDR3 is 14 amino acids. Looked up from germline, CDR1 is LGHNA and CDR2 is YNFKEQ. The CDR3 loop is CASSQGQANGELFF. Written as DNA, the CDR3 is TGTGCCAGCAGCCAAGGACAGGCAAACGGGGAGCTGTTTTTT.

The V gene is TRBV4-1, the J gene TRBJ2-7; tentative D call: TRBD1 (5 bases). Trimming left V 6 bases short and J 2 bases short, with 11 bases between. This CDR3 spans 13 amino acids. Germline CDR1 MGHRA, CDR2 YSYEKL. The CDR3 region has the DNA TGCGCCAGCAGGCTTAGGGGTGCCTACGAGCAGTACTTC. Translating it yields CASRLRGAYEQYF.

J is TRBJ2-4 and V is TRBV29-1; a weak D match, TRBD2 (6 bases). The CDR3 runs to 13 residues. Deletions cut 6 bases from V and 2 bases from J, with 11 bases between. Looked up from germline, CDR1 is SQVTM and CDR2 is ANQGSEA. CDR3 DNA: TGCAGCGTGCGGGGTTTATCCAAAAACATTCAGTACTTC. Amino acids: CSVRGLSKNIQYF. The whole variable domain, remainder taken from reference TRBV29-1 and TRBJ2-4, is SAVISQKPSRDICQRGTSLTIQCQVDSQVTMMFWYRQQPGQSLTLIATANQGSEATYESGFVIDKFPISRPNLTFSTLTVSNMSPEDSSIYLCSVRGLSKNIQYFGAGTRLSVL.

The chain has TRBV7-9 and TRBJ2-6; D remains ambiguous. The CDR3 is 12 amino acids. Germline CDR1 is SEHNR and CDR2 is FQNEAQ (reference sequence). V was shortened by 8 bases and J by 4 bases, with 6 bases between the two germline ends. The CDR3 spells CASLEGANVLTF. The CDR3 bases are TGTGCCAGCCTGGAAGGGGCCAACGTCCTGACTTTC.

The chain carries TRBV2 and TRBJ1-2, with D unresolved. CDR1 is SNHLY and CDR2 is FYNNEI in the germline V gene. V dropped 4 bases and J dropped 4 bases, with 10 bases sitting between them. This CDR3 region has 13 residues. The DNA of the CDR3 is TGTGCCAGCAGTGGTCTCCGCCGCTATGGCTACACCTTC. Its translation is CASSGLRRYGYTF.